The 19 T cell receptor beta chains below were found in one sample sequenced in a study of Graves' ophthalmopathy and Graves' hyperthyroidism. From RNA, the CDR3 regions of TCR beta chains were amplified and sequenced. The library came from an HTBI-primed first-round RT-PCR and a second-round multiplex PCR. TCRdb independently ran MiXCR on the multiplex PCR reads; one entry per CDR3 protein. The table lists approximately 460,000 distinct CDR3 sequences, roughly 14% of them singletons. Source material: blood. The source of these receptors is a woman in her 30s with Graves' ophthalmopathy.

The chain carries TRBV2 and TRBJ2-7; unclear D gene. Trimming pared 3 bases from V and 3 bases from J, leaving 15 bases between. This CDR3 has 15 residues. Germline V lookup: CDR1 SNHLY, CDR2 FYNNEI. CDR3 sequence: CASSDGSRLIYEQYF. CDR3 coding DNA: TGTGCCAGCAGTGATGGATCCCGTCTTATCTACGAGCAGTACTTC. The complete variable domain, with remaining parts taken from reference TRBV2 and TRBJ2-7, reads EPEVTQTPSHQVTQMGQEVILRCVPISNHLYFYWYRQILGQKVEFLVSFYNNEISEKSEIFDDQFSVERPDGSNFTLKIRSTKLEDSAMYFCASSDGSRLIYEQYFGPGTRLTVT.

The table lists this clonotype with many counts. CDR3 DNA: TGTGCCATCAGTACCGGGACCCAAGAGACCCAGTACTTC. This gives the protein CAISTGTQETQYF. The chain employs TRBV10-3 and TRBJ2-5; the D gene could be TRBD1 or TRBD2 (5 bases each). The CDR3 extends over 13 amino acids. V shed 5 bases and J shed 1 base, with 8 bases lying between them. The germline CDR1 and CDR2 sequences are ENHRY and SYGVKD.

This clonotype was counted between two and nine times. One end of the junction varies from germline; a read error may be responsible. V usage is TRBV11-1 and J usage is TRBJ2-2, with D perhaps matching TRBD2 (6 bases). The CDR3 runs to 16 residues. Germline V lookup: CDR1 SGHAT, CDR2 FQDESV (reference sequence). The DNA for the CDR3 is TGTGTCAGCAGCGCCTTAGGGACTCTAAACACCGGGGAGCTGTTTTTT. It is translated as CVSSALGTLNTGELFF.

The chain's CDR3 is CASSLRGRDIQYF. In nucleotides, the CDR3 is TGTGCCAGCAGCCTCAGGGGAAGGGACATTCAGTACTTC. The rearrangement uses TRBV13 and TRBJ2-4; D possibly corresponds to TRBD1 (6 bases). V gave up 5 bases and J gave up 8 bases, with 13 bases separating them. Per the germline V gene, CDR1 is PRHDT and CDR2 is FYEKMQ (reference sequence). This CDR3 region has 13 residues. Full variable domain (outside the CDR3, taken from reference TRBV13 and TRBJ2-4): AAGVIQSPRHLIKEKRETATLKCYPIPRHDTVYWYQQGPGQDPQFLISFYEKMQSDKGSIPDRFSAQQFSDYHSELNMSSLELGDSALYFCASSLRGRDIQYFGAGTRLSVL.

Only a few counts were recorded for this clonotype. The V call is TRBV7-8, the J call TRBJ2-7, with 8 bases fitting TRBD1. The V gene end was trimmed by 4 bases and the J gene end by 3 bases; junction bases not matched to a gene: 8. The CDR3 extends over 15 amino acids. Germline CDR1 reads SGHVS; CDR2 reads FQNEAQ. The CDR3 bases are TGTGCCAGCAGCTCACAGGGGGTTTTTGGCTACGAGCAGTACTTC. Protein product: CASSSQGVFGYEQYF. The whole variable domain, filled in from reference TRBV7-8 and TRBJ2-7, reads GAGVSQSPRYKVAKRGQDVALRCDPISGHVSLFWYQQALGQGPEFLTYFQNEAQLDKSGLPSDRFFAERPEGSVSTLKIQRTQQEDSAVYLCASSSQGVFGYEQYFGPGTRLTVT.

This clonotype was recorded at least ten times. The chain combines TRBV11-2 with TRBJ2-5; unclear D gene. There are 13 residues in the CDR3. V dropped 1 base and J dropped 9 bases, with 12 bases sitting between them. CDR1 is SGHAT and CDR2 is FQNNGV in the germline V gene. The CDR3 spells CASSLVGNEAQYF. CDR3 in DNA: TGTGCCAGCAGCTTAGTGGGTAACGAGGCCCAGTACTTC.

This clonotype appeared many times. The CDR3 region is CASSLLDTQETQYF. CDR3 nucleotides: TGTGCCAGCAGCCTACTAGATACCCAAGAGACCCAGTACTTC. V usage is TRBV6-1 and J usage is TRBJ2-5; D possibly corresponds to TRBD2 (5 bases). Germline V gene sequence: CDR1 MNHNS, CDR2 SASEGT. The CDR3 runs 14 residues. V lost 6 bases and J 1 base, leaving 12 bases between the germline ends.

This clonotype was seen ten or more times. This chain links TRBV5-1 with TRBJ2-7, with D possibly TRBD2 on 6 matching bases. The germline gives CDR1 SGHRS, CDR2 YFSETQ. With 2 bases removed from V and 0 bases from J, the gap between germline ends came to 15 bases. This CDR3 has 16 amino acids. The CDR3 region has the DNA TGCGCCAGCAGCTTAAATGAGCGGGTGAGCTCCTACGAGCAGTACTTC. Protein: CASSLNERVSSYEQYF.

This clonotype was observed many times. J is TRBJ1-2 and V is TRBV20-1; D unclear. This CDR3 has 14 amino acids. Looked up from germline, CDR1 is DFQATT and CDR2 is SNEGSKA (reference sequence). V was cut by 1 base and J by 5 bases, with 14 bases left in between. CDR3 bases: TGCAGTGCTAGAGTAGGAGGGCAGTCGTATGGCTACACCTTC. Its translation is CSARVGGQSYGYTF.

Many counts were recorded for this clonotype. The chain has TRBV7-2 and TRBJ1-2; D possibly corresponds to TRBD1 (6 bases). Trimming left V 6 bases short and J 0 bases short, with 14 bases between. Per germline, CDR1 SGHTA and CDR2 FQGNSA. This CDR3 is 15 amino acids long. CDR3 sequence (DNA): TGTGCCAGCAGAACCCAGACAGGAGCTAACTATGGCTACACCTTC. Translating gives CASRTQTGANYGYTF.

This clonotype has ten or more counts. J is TRBJ1-1 and V is TRBV6-5; TRBD1 might be the D (5 bases). V was shortened by 2 bases and J by 5 bases, with 12 bases between the two germline ends. CDR3 length equals 14 residues. Germline-derived CDR1 and CDR2 are MNHEY and SVGAGI. CDR3 amino acids: CASSYTGGRTEAFF. The CDR3 DNA follows: TGTGCCAGCAGTTACACCGGGGGAAGGACTGAAGCTTTCTTT.

This clonotype turned up a few times. The chain carries TRBV3-1 and TRBJ2-2; no clear D. The CDR3 has 16 residues. Germline V gives CDR1 LGHDT, CDR2 YNNKEL (reference sequence). V was cut by 1 base and J by 3 bases, with 12 bases left in between. The CDR3 reads CASSQVGPSHTGELFF. CDR3 DNA sequence: TGTGCCAGCAGCCAAGTTGGCCCATCGCACACCGGGGAGCTGTTTTTT.

This clonotype was detected many times. CDR3 sequence reads: CASNTTGEVNGYTF. Written as DNA, the CDR3 is TGTGCCAGCAATACGACAGGGGAGGTAAATGGCTACACCTTC. The V and J genes are TRBV28 and TRBJ1-2, with 8 bases fitting TRBD1. Germline CDR1 reads MDHEN; CDR2 reads SYDVKM. Trimming removed 7 bases from V and 6 bases from J; junction bases left unmatched: 10. This CDR3 region has 14 residues.

The sample holds many counts of this clonotype. The V gene is TRBV27, the J gene TRBJ2-5; D perhaps matches TRBD1 (5 bases). CDR3 length: 12 amino acids. The germline CDR1 and CDR2 sequences are MNHEY and SMNVEV (reference sequence). V was trimmed by 3 bases and J by 6 bases, leaving 8 bases between them. The CDR3 loop is CASSFTGKTQYF. CDR3 in DNA: TGTGCCAGCAGTTTCACAGGAAAGACCCAGTACTTC.

The sample holds a few counts of this clonotype. This chain uses TRBV30 with TRBJ2-7, with 10 bases matching TRBD1. Trimming cost V 3 bases and J 4 bases; bases outside gene matches: 3. The germline V gene encodes CDR1 GTSNPN and CDR2 SVGIG (reference sequence). The length of the CDR3 is 13 residues. The chain's CDR3 is CAWRTGGVYEQYF. The CDR3 DNA reads TGTGCCTGGAGGACAGGGGGCGTATACGAGCAGTACTTC.

There are many counts of this clonotype. This chain links TRBV20-1 with TRBJ1-6; unclear D gene. Germline assignment: CDR1 DFQATT and CDR2 SNEGSKA (reference sequence). There are 17 residues in the CDR3. The V and J ends lost 1 base and 0 bases respectively, with 13 bases between them. The CDR3 loop is CSARGGRESSYNSPLHF. The CDR3 DNA reads as TGCAGTGCTAGAGGAGGGAGGGAGAGCTCCTATAATTCACCCCTCCACTTT.

In this sample, this clonotype turned up many times. The rearrangement links TRBV6-1 to TRBJ2-5; 10 nucleotides line up with TRBD1. The CDR3 covers 16 residues. The V and J ends lost 2 bases and 5 bases, in that order; junction bases with no gene match: 8. Germline V gene data show CDR1 as MNHNS and CDR2 as SASEGT. The CDR3 sequence is CASSESVTGGSETQYF. DNA of the CDR3: TGTGCCAGCAGTGAATCGGTGACAGGGGGCTCGGAGACCCAGTACTTC.

This chain uses TRBV28 with TRBJ2-7, with D possibly TRBD1 on 6 matching bases. CDR1 MDHEN and CDR2 SYDVKM come from the germline V gene. V was pared by 3 bases and J by 3 bases, with 12 bases between. The CDR3 covers 14 residues. The CDR3 bases are TGTGCCAGCAGTTTGGCCAGGGGTAACTACGAGCAGTACTTC. Amino acids: CASSLARGNYEQYF.

With regard to this clonotype: A read error is possible here, since a much larger clone lies one base away. The chain is built from TRBV20-1 and TRBJ1-1, with D maybe TRBD1 (6 bases). CDR1 is DFQATT and CDR2 is SNEGSKA in the germline V gene (reference sequence). This CDR3 spans 14 amino acids. As DNA, the CDR3 is TGCAGTGTTTCCAGGGGACTTGGGGTCACTGAATCTTTCTTT. Its protein is CSVSRGLGVTESFF.